This TCR beta chain was identified in a study of control samples from healthy donors and cancer patients. Data came from immunoSEQ multiplex PCR; TCRdb stores just in-frame clones and leaves some out. The sample contains 55,000 to 80,000 clones, roughly 89% of which appear only once. Sequencing was performed on PBMCs. The clonotype originates from a man in his sixties with colorectal cancer.

CDR3 residues: CASSGQSGANVLTF. The CDR3 DNA reads as TGTGCCAGCAGCGGGCAATCTGGGGCCAACGTCCTGACTTTC. The chain carries TRBV7-8 and TRBJ2-6; D is uncertain. This CDR3 has 14 residues. Germline V gene sequence: CDR1 SGHVS, CDR2 FQNEAQ. Trimming pared 5 bases from V and 1 base from J, leaving 6 bases between.